This is a list of T cell receptor beta chains from one sample in a study of shared clonotypes between healthy human individuals. TCRdb's table, derived via immunoSEQ multiplex PCR, lists solely in-frame clones and lacks some. Seen here are 400,000 to 500,000 clones, around 79% observed once, and the top ten hold 9.5% to 15%. The sequenced sample consisted of PBMCs. The receptor source for this set is a woman in her thirties or forties in good health. Some clones in this sample may be carry-over from other donors' samples. Each CDR3 is given with its conserved first and last residue.

j_call	v_call	cdr3_aa
TRBJ2-7	TRBV28	CASSPQVTYEQYF
TRBJ2-3	TRBV7-9	CASSLIDGQRATDTQYF
TRBJ2-2	TRBV19	CASSMTNLATGELFF
TRBJ1-1	TRBV5-1	CASSLLGATEAFF
TRBJ1-2	TRBV7-2	CASSSTGGYGYTF
TRBJ2-1	TRBV14	CASSQEQDINNEQFF
TRBJ1-5	TRBV28	CASSLGGLGNQPQHF
TRBJ1-2	TRBV7-9	CASSSWTGLKGYTF
TRBJ1-1	TRBV29-1	CSYPGTQNTEAFF
TRBJ2-1	TRBV9	CASTPGVLLNYNEQFF
TRBJ1-2	TRBV28	CATGTDYGYTF
TRBJ2-7	TRBV21-1	CASSKARSYEQYF
TRBJ1-5	TRBV6-7	CASSHPGVHPQHF
TRBJ2-7	TRBV11-2	CASSFYRGYEQYF
TRBJ2-3	TRBV7-3	CASSLAGSVTDTQYF
TRBJ2-1	TRBV4-1	CASSRLGLAISGNEQFF
TRBJ1-2	TRBV18	CASSGTATLSYGYTF
TRBJ1-1	TRBV29-1	CSVEGQGAAEAFF
TRBJ2-2	TRBV9	CASSVGPTGELFF
TRBJ2-3	TRBV6-1	CASSDGRARSTDTQYF
TRBJ2-3	TRBV9	CASSSRLGTDTQYF
TRBJ1-5	TRBV27	CASSIVSNQPQHF
TRBJ2-2	TRBV15	CATSGTSGNTGELFF
TRBJ2-1	TRBV5-4	CASSPLTSGSNEQFF
TRBJ1-1	TRBV9	CASSGGVLDTEAFF
TRBJ2-1	TRBV9	CASSGNRGNEQFF
TRBJ2-2	TRBV30	CAWRNPSDGDTGELFF
TRBJ2-7	TRBV4-1	CASSHRDRSYEQYF
TRBJ1-1	TRBV2	CASTGRGGNTEAFF
TRBJ2-2	TRBV28	CASRPRAGLADTGELFF
TRBJ1-1	TRBV7-8	CASTLGGQGGGEAFF
TRBJ2-7	TRBV28	CASTLSGSSSYEQYF
TRBJ2-2	TRBV4-3	CASSLRAGWGAHTGELFF
TRBJ1-4	TRBV6-6	CASSYGGEYEKLFF
TRBJ2-3	TRBV7-8	CASSQREPPDTQYF
TRBJ2-7	TRBV18	CASSPPSGLAGYEQYF
TRBJ2-5	TRBV27	CASSSGSGRWETQYF
TRBJ1-1	TRBV27	CASSLRASGTEAFF
TRBJ2-7	TRBV28	CASSPRTGNEQYF
TRBJ2-6	TRBV18	CASSPPGSYSGANVLTF
TRBJ1-2	TRBV4-3	CASSQDRRQANYGYTF
TRBJ2-3	TRBV6-5	CASSRGTDTQYF
TRBJ1-1	TRBV21-1	CASSIRIGTACPEAFF
TRBJ1-1	TRBV14	CASTSAQGADTEAFF
TRBJ2-1	TRBV6-6	CASIPSGDNEQFF
TRBJ2-2	TRBV7-3	CASSLIAGANTGELFF